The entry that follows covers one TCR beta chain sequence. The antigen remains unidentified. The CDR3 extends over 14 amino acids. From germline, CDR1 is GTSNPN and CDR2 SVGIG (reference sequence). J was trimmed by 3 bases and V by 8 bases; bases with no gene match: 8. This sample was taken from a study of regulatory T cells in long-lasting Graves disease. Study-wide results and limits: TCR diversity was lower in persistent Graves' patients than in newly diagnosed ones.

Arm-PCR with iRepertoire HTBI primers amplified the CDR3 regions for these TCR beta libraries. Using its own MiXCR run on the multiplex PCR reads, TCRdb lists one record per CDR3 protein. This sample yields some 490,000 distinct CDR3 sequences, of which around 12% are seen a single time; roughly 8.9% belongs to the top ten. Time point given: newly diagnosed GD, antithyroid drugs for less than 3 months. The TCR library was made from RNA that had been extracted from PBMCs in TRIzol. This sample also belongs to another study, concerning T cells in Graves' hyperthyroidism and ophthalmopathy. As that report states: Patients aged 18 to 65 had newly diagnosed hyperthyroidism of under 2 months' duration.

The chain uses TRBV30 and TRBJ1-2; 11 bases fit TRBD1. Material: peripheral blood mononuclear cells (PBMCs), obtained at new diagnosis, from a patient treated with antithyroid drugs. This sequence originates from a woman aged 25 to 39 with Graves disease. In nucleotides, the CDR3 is TGTGCCAGATTCCGGGACAGGGGGGACTATGGCTACACCTTC. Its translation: CARFRDRGDYGYTF.